The present TCR beta chain was sequenced within a study of cytomegalovirus exposure and HLA in healthy donors. The wider study: The 550 to 800 first-cohort repertoires and the 130 or so validation repertoires shared the same platform, a later analysis reported.

Clones were read by immunoSEQ multiplex PCR, and TCRdb kept only the in-frame ones, dropping some. The sample holds 110,000 to 150,000 clones, about 94% seen once. The donors were in the roughly 120-subject validation cohort, distinct from the approximately 670-subject first cohort. A note on this clone: The antigen remains unidentified.

The study, taken as a whole, reports: Most TCR sequences showed up rarely, but some public TCRs showed up in many donors. Cytomegalovirus-associated status was assigned to around 160 TCR beta chains.

The germline CDR1 and CDR2 sequences are MGHRA and YSYEKL. Trimming removed 0 bases from V and 5 bases from J, with 11 bases in between. The length of the CDR3 is 15 residues. J is TRBJ1-5 and V is TRBV4-1, with a weak D call TRBD1 (6 bases). This TCR derives from a man aged 18 to 35 in good health and CMV-seropositive. The source material was PBMCs. CDR3 bases: TGCGCCAGCAGCCAAGAATACAGGGATCATCAGCCCCAGCATTTT. This translates into CASSQEYRDHQPQHF.